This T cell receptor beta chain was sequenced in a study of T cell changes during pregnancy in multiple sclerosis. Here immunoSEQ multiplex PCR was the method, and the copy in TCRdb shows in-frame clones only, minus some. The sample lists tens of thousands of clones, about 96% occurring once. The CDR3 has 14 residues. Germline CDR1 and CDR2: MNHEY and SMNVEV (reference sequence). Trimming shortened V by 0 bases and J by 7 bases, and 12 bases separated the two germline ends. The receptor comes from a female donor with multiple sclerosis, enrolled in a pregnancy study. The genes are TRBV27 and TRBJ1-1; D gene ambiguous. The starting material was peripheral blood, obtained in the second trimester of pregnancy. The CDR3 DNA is TGTGCCAGCAGTTTATCTAGGAGACCGAATGAAGCTTTCTTT. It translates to CASSLSRRPNEAFF.